This T cell receptor beta chain was sequenced in a study of Ad26.COV2.S vaccination and SARS-CoV-2 variants. Treatment specified: some 19 received Ad26.COV2.S at low or high dose, single or two shots; about 5 received placebo; per-sample allocation not given. Each sample was drawn 63 days after the first injection (of vaccine or placebo). From germline, CDR1 is SGHVS and CDR2 FQNEAQ. V lost 1 base and J 4 bases, leaving 2 bases between the germline ends. The CDR3 is made up of 12 amino acids. The table came from immunoSEQ multiplex PCR; TCRdb's copy has only in-frame clones and leaves some out. The data hold over 300,000 clones, with about four fifths observed a single time.

Sequenced material: peripheral blood, taken in a trial of Ad26.COV2.S vaccine versus placebo. The chain is built from TRBV7-8 and TRBJ1-3; no clear D gene. The TCR comes from a person aged 18-65 years who received the Ad26.COV2.S COVID-19 vaccine or a placebo. The CDR3 bases are TGTGCCAGCAGCTTAGGGGGAAACACCATATATTTT. It translates to CASSLGGNTIYF.